The clone carrying this TCR beta chain appeared many times. The V gene lost 2 bases and the J gene lost 8 bases, with 18 bases spanning the gap. CDR1 is MDHEN and CDR2 is SYDVKM in the germline V gene. CDR3 length: 16 amino acids. These data are taken from a study of T-cell reconstitution after alpha-beta-depleted transplantation in children. Unique molecular identifiers were built into the TCRbeta library. MiXCR, applied by TCRdb to the PCR reads, yields one record per CDR3 protein. The repertoire consists of tens of thousands of distinct CDR3 sequences, with approximately 10% occurring once and the leading ten covering roughly 25%.

The chain couples TRBV28 to TRBJ2-2; D perhaps matches TRBD1 (6 bases). The TCR sequence derives from a human donor who donated a stem cell graft to a child with chronic granulomatous disease. Sequencing used PBMCs from the stem cell graft donor, obtained from the stem cell graft. For the CDR3, the DNA is TGTGCCAGCAGTTTAAGACCAGGGGATGTTCCTGGGGAGCTGTTTTTT. It is translated as CASSLRPGDVPGELFF.